This T cell receptor beta chain was captured in a study of blood T cell repertoires in COVID-19. Background on the study: T cells, B-cell-depleted T cells, or PBMCs provided the cDNA or gDNA that served as material.

Trimming left V 2 bases short and J 10 bases short, with 13 bases between. Per germline, CDR1 SGHDT and CDR2 YYEEEE. This CDR3 contains 14 residues. Measured with immunoSEQ multiplex PCR; TCRdb has only the in-frame clones, and not every one. The sample records about 400,000 clones, roughly 86% being singletons. The receptor was derived from a man in his forties in a cohort exposed to, infected with or recovered from COVID-19 (not recorded which). V gene TRBV5-6 combines with J gene TRBJ1-6; possibly TRBD1 for D (6 bases). The sequenced material came from PBMCs or T cells enriched from blood (not recorded which). CDR3 nucleotides: TGTGCCAGCAGCTTCGGTCCAGGGGACTCACCCCTCCACTTT. Translated: CASSFGPGDSPLHF.